This is a list of T cell receptor beta chains from one sample in a study of blood T cells in healthy people across ages. TCRdb reprocessed the 5' RACE reads via MiXCR and lists one record per CDR3 protein. Among 800,000 or so distinct CDR3 sequences listed, around 25% were seen once. The data were also submitted as part of a second study, on T cells of mothers and their children.

The sequenced sample consisted of blood. All receptors come from a boy aged 10-17 years in good health. CDR3s leave out the opening cysteine and the closing phenylalanine or tryptophan.

v_call cdr3_aa
TRBV7-9 AGSLQARVAGETQY
TRBV20-1 SAQNTDEKLF
TRBV12-3/TRBV12-4 ASSTLNSPLH
TRBV14 ASSQFRDIATNTEAF
TRBV28 ASSLGGLRGPYSNQPQH
TRBV7-2 ASSLGRDPGV
TRBV5-1 ASSLENSGANVLT
TRBV20-1 SATRPASGSDTQY
TRBV14 ASSLAVSSYNEQF
TRBV6-5 ASRRGVEEQY
TRBV7-9 ASSLGTGSYEKLF
TRBV7-8 ASTEGLWMAGELF
TRBV6-1 ASGRGGNYEQY
TRBV7-2 ASSLTFREQF
TRBV2 ASRGTSGGNEQF
TRBV29-1 SVVPGQGSQETQY
TRBV20-1 SARDRTSGIIQY
TRBV21-1 ASLTGFLTATYGYT
TRBV30 AWSVREDGEQF
TRBV6-2/TRBV6-3 ASTNSGKGSRADTQY
TRBV5-1 ASSLTPDRGAYEQY
TRBV7-2 ASSLVAGSSSYNEQF
TRBV6-1 ASSRDSEAGGTDTQY
TRBV29-1 SVRQTADEKLF
TRBV20-1 SARHRTAGGELF
TRBV7-8 ASSRDSRYTEAF
TRBV12-3/TRBV12-4 ASSSYLYEQY
TRBV20-1 SARGFLDRATNYGYT
TRBV9 ASSASRGRQF
TRBV29-1 SVEKGPHGYT
TRBV28 ASTNRVFDQPQH
TRBV4-1 ASSQVGPLTSGLDNEQL
TRBV20-1 SARDQGNPYEQY
TRBV11-2 ASSLVEGFMGYEQY
TRBV19 ASSIRGQYNEQF
TRBV19 ASTQEGYNEQF
TRBV7-3 ASSSEGDNYEQY
TRBV29-1 SVDVLLGGPTSRSEAQY
TRBV29-1 SEAGGLESTDTQY
TRBV18 ASSPQAGRNEQF
TRBV20-1 SARGRGSYNSPLH
TRBV9 ASSVFAGSLDQY